The TCR beta chain described here comes from a study of Ad26.COV2.S vaccination and SARS-CoV-2 variants. Study background: Enrolled in COV1001, the donor was in the Ad26.COV2.S trial arm, which received the vaccine. Ad26.COV2.S was injected intramuscularly once or twice, 56 days apart.

Trimming cost V 3 bases and J 5 bases, with 15 bases left between them. CDR3 length: 14 amino acids. Germline V gene data show CDR1 as SGHKS and CDR2 as YYEKEE (reference sequence). Clones were read by immunoSEQ multiplex PCR, and TCRdb kept only the in-frame ones, dropping some. The table records about 480,000 clones, around nine tenths of them present only once. Treatment indicated: about 20 received Ad26.COV2.S at low or high dose, single or two shots; 5 received placebo; per-sample allocation not given. On day 63 after the first injection, vaccine and placebo recipients gave samples. The TCR originated in a person aged 18-60 years who received the Ad26.COV2.S COVID-19 vaccine or a placebo. The material was peripheral blood, obtained in a trial of Ad26.COV2.S vaccine versus placebo. J is TRBJ2-7 and V is TRBV5-5; D gene unclear. This CDR3 reads CASSWLRALHEQYF. The CDR3 nucleotides are TGTGCCAGCAGCTGGCTTAGGGCACTCCACGAGCAGTACTTC.